These T cell receptor beta chains were read from a single sample in a study of blood T cell repertoires in COVID-19. TCRdb keeps only in-frame clones here, not all; method: immunoSEQ multiplex PCR. The profile shows approximately 210,000 clones, more than 65% of them singletons. Sequencing was carried out using peripheral blood. These receptors all stem from a woman aged 80 or over with acute or convalescent COVID-19. Each CDR3 is given with its conserved first and last residue. A D gene is named only where the DNA matches it firmly. Size tells how often a clone was seen (once, few, many) or the class of an expanded clone, and some rows leave it out.

size: few
D: NA
J: TRBJ1-2
V: TRBV2
CDR3: CASSDSQFHYGYTF
DNA: TGTGCCAGCAGTGACAGTCAATTCCACTATGGCTACACCTTC

size: NA
D: NA
J: TRBJ1-1
V: TRBV19
CDR3: CASSILFGQRNTEAFF
DNA: TGTGCCAGTAGTATACTTTTCGGACAACGGAACACTGAAGCTTTCTTT

size: NA
D: NA
J: TRBJ2-7
V: TRBV5-6
CDR3: CASSLALGRGGEQYF
DNA: TGTGCCAGCAGCTTGGCTCTGGGACGGGGAGGCGAGCAGTACTTC

size: NA
D: TRBD1
J: TRBJ2-7
V: TRBV24-1
CDR3: CATSAPGTGGWYEQYF
DNA: TGTGCCACCAGTGCGCCCGGGACAGGGGGCTGGTACGAGCAGTACTTC

size: NA
D: NA
J: TRBJ1-5
V: TRBV10-3
CDR3: CAISHEGRGQPQHF
DNA: TGTGCCATTTCGCACGAGGGGAGGGGTCAGCCCCAGCATTTT

size: once
D: NA
J: TRBJ2-1
V: TRBV28
CDR3: CASSFRGALRNEQFF
DNA: TGTGCCAGCAGTTTTCGGGGGGCCCTCCGCAATGAGCAGTTCTTC

size: NA
D: TRBD2
J: TRBJ2-2
V: TRBV15
CDR3: CATSREGLGTGELFF
DNA: TGTGCCACCAGCCGGGAGGGGCTAGGAACCGGGGAGCTGTTTTTT

size: NA
D: NA
J: TRBJ1-2
V: TRBV6-5
CDR3: CASSYDQNYGYTF
DNA: TGTGCCAGCAGTTACGATCAGAACTATGGCTACACCTTC

size: NA
D: NA
J: TRBJ1-2
V: TRBV28
CDR3: CASSLPTVLDYGYTF
DNA: TGTGCCAGCAGTTTACCCACAGTGTTGGACTATGGCTACACCTTC

size: NA
D: NA
J: TRBJ1-2
V: TRBV14
CDR3: CASSQQTRGNYGYTF
DNA: TGTGCCAGCAGCCAGCAGACCCGCGGAAACTATGGCTACACCTTC

size: NA
D: TRBD1
J: TRBJ2-2
V: TRBV11-2
CDR3: CASSWGQGANTGELFF
DNA: TGTGCCAGCAGCTGGGGACAGGGTGCGAACACCGGGGAGCTGTTTTTT

size: few
D: TRBD1
J: TRBJ1-2
V: TRBV6-5
CDR3: CASSPPTGGGYGYTF
DNA: TGTGCCAGCAGCCCCCCCACAGGGGGCGGCTATGGCTACACCTTC

size: NA
D: NA
J: TRBJ2-5
V: TRBV2
CDR3: CASSGLSETQYF
DNA: TGTGCCAGCAGTGGACTAAGTGAGACCCAGTACTTC

size: NA
D: NA
J: TRBJ2-1
V: TRBV24-1
CDR3: CATSDWDSREQFF
DNA: TGTGCCACCAGTGATTGGGACTCCAGGGAGCAGTTCTTC

size: NA
D: NA
J: TRBJ1-1
V: TRBV12-3/TRBV12-4
CDR3: CASSLTGPTEAFF
DNA: TGTGCCAGCAGTCTTACAGGGCCCACTGAAGCTTTCTTT

size: NA
D: NA
J: TRBJ2-3
V: TRBV7-2
CDR3: CASSLMSRGTDTQYF
DNA: TGTGCCAGCAGCTTAATGTCTAGAGGCACAGATACGCAGTATTTT

size: NA
D: NA
J: TRBJ1-3
V: TRBV7-8
CDR3: CASSVQISGNTIYF
DNA: TGTGCCAGCAGCGTACAGATCTCTGGAAACACCATATATTTT

size: NA
D: NA
J: TRBJ1-1
V: TRBV28
CDR3: CATSRVENTEAFF
DNA: TGTGCCACCTCCAGGGTGGAGAACACTGAAGCTTTCTTT

size: NA
D: TRBD2
J: TRBJ2-7
V: TRBV5-1
CDR3: CASSPRGGDEQYF
DNA: TGCGCCAGCAGCCCCCGGGGAGGGGACGAGCAGTACTTC

size: NA
D: NA
J: TRBJ1-5
V: TRBV15
CDR3: CATGRDFNQPQHF
DNA: TGTGCCACCGGCCGGGACTTTAATCAGCCCCAGCATTTT

size: NA
D: NA
J: TRBJ1-1
V: TRBV11-3
CDR3: CASSPGTTLTEAFF
DNA: TGTGCCAGCAGCCCGGGGACAACCCTTACCGAAGCTTTCTTT

size: NA
D: TRBD1
J: TRBJ1-3
V: TRBV29-1
CDR3: CSVDTGGSGNTIYF
DNA: TGCAGCGTTGATACAGGGGGCTCGGGAAACACCATATATTTT

size: NA
D: TRBD1
J: TRBJ2-7
V: TRBV11-2
CDR3: CASSAEGANEQYF
DNA: TGTGCCAGCAGCGCAGAGGGGGCCAACGAGCAGTACTTC

size: NA
D: TRBD2
J: TRBJ2-3
V: TRBV7-9
CDR3: CASSPSGLATSTDTQYF
DNA: TGTGCCAGCAGCCCGTCCGGACTAGCGACCAGCACAGATACGCAGTATTTT

size: NA
D: NA
J: TRBJ1-2
V: TRBV28
CDR3: CASSSLSGYGYTF
DNA: TGTGCCAGCAGTTCCCTCAGTGGCTATGGCTACACCTTC

size: NA
D: TRBD1
J: TRBJ2-6
V: TRBV11-2
CDR3: CASSFSNRGSSGANVLTF
DNA: TGTGCCAGCAGCTTTTCCAACAGGGGGAGCTCTGGGGCCAACGTCCTGACTTTC

size: NA
D: NA
J: TRBJ1-2
V: TRBV5-4
CDR3: CASSPDPTGGSYGYTF
DNA: TGTGCCAGCAGCCCCGATCCCACAGGCGGTTCCTATGGCTACACCTTC

size: NA
D: TRBD1
J: TRBJ2-7
V: TRBV5-4
CDR3: CASSLNRGYEQYF
DNA: TGTGCCAGCAGCTTGAACAGGGGGTACGAGCAGTACTTC

size: once
D: TRBD2
J: TRBJ2-7
V: TRBV5-1
CDR3: CASRLTSGRTYEQYF
DNA: TGCGCCAGCAGACTAACTAGCGGGCGAACCTACGAGCAGTACTTC

size: once
D: NA
J: TRBJ2-1
V: TRBV9
CDR3: CASSVGYNEQFF
DNA: TGTGCCAGCAGCGTCGGTTACAATGAGCAGTTCTTC

size: NA
D: TRBD1
J: TRBJ2-7
V: TRBV11-2
CDR3: CASSLSDRGSYEQYF
DNA: TGTGCCAGCAGCTTATCTGACAGGGGGTCCTACGAGCAGTACTTC